This T cell receptor (beta chain) was profiled in a study of neurological immune-mediated disorders. The CDR3 is 13 amino acids. Germline loops: CDR1 SGHRS, CDR2 YFSETQ. Trimming stripped 4 bases from V and 10 bases from J, with 18 bases between. TCRdb re-called the 5' RACE reads with MiXCR, one entry per CDR3 protein. In the table there are about 21,000 distinct CDR3 sequences, roughly 15% of which are singletons. This clonotype originated in a female donor with HTLV-1-associated myelopathy (HAM/TSP). Sequenced: PBMCs. The chain has TRBV5-1 and TRBJ2-7; tentatively, D is TRBD1 (6 bases). The CDR3 here is CASSPTPTGEQYF. The CDR3 nucleotides read TGCGCCAGCAGCCCCACCCCGACAGGAGAACAGTACTTC.